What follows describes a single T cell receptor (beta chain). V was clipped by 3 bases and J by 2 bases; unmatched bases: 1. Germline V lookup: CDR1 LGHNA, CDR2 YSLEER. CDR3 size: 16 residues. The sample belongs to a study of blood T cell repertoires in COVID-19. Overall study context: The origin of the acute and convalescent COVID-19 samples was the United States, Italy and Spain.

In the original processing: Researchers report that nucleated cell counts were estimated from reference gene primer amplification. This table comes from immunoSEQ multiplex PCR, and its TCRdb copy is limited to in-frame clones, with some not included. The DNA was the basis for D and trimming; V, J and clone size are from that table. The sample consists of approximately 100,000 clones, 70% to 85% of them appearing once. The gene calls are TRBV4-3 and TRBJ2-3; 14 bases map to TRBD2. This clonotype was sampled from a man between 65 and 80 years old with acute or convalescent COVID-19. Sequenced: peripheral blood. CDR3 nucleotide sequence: TGCGCCAGCAGCCAGGGACTAGCGGGAGTCACAGATACGCAGTATTTT. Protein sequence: CASSQGLAGVTDTQYF.